This T cell receptor beta chain was sequenced for a study of molecular identifiers for immune sequencing clone quantification. Judged by abundance, this clonotype is medium-sized (0.01 to 0.1%). Its target is not known. Naive CD8 T cells, phenotype CD8+CD4-CCR7+CD45RA+, were sorted. Findings and limits, study-wide: Highly expanded clones may be undercounted when identical TCR molecules share barcodes. Reports indicate spiked Jurkat TCR RNA from one cell could be found among about 1.1 million naive cells. Clones that had above 20 RNA copies took up over 99% of effector molecules but under 1% in naive cells.

TCRdb used MiXCR to reprocess the PCR reads, holding one entry per CDR3 protein. The table lists 68,000 or so distinct CDR3 sequences, 15% to 20% of them singletons. The germline gives CDR1 DFQATT, CDR2 SNEGSKA (reference sequence). The CDR3 contains 17 residues. The trim removed 3 bases at V and 6 bases at J, leaving 16 bases unmatched. The receptor comes from a human donor in good health. Some libraries in this study had Jurkat cell RNA spiked in. The source material was naive CD8+ T cells from blood, with Jurkat cell RNA spiked in. Subset reported: FACS-sorted CD8+CD4-CCR7+CD45RA+ naive T cells. The chain joins TRBV20-1 to TRBJ2-3, with 9 bases lining up with TRBD2. This CDR3 is CSASLAGANPFEDTQYF. CDR3 in DNA: TGCAGTGCTAGTTTAGCGGGAGCGAACCCATTCGAGGATACGCAGTATTTT.